The T cell receptor beta chain under discussion was sequenced for a study of identical twins. TCRdb ran MiXCR on the 5' RACE reads and lists one entry per CDR3 protein. The table lists approximately 220,000 distinct CDR3 sequences, less than 10% of them singletons, with 5.1% in the top ten. Germline assignment: CDR1 SGHAT and CDR2 FQNNGV. The CDR3 extends over 15 amino acids. Trimming removed 2 bases from V and 1 base from J, with 6 bases in between. This rearrangement joins TRBV11-2 to TRBJ1-6; no clear D gene. The source is a woman between 18 and 30 years old in good health. Material: memory (CD45RO+) T cells sorted from blood. The CDR3 DNA is TGTGCCAGCAGCTTAAAGGTGTCCTATAATTCACCCCTCCACTTT. This sequence encodes CASSLKVSYNSPLHF.